This TCR beta chain is drawn from a study of T cells after posttransplantation cyclophosphamide. Regarding the study as a whole: Recipient CMV seropositivity and CMV reactivation strongly tracked TRB clonality.

TCRdb's table, derived via immunoSEQ multiplex PCR, lists solely in-frame clones and lacks some. The data show more than 20,000 clones, with none appearing a single time. The CDR3 contains 16 residues. Germline CDR1 SGHDT, CDR2 YYEEEE. V dropped 2 bases and J dropped 2; count of bases not matched to a gene: 7. The table lists this clone with many counts. Its specificity is unknown. The V call is TRBV5-6, the J call TRBJ2-7, with 10 positions matching TRBD1. Sequencing was carried out using PBMCs. The clonotype originates from a man in his fifties in good health, CMV-negative, and a related stem cell transplant donor. The CDR3 nucleotides are TGTGCCAGCAGCTTAGTCCCGGGACAGGGGACCTACGAGCAGTACTTC. Translation: CASSLVPGQGTYEQYF.